This T cell receptor (beta chain) stems from a study of blood T cells in healthy people across ages (dated by TCRdb to between 2015 and 2016). Describing the broader study: In model experiments, template switching captured about one uniquely barcoded TCR beta cDNA molecule for every two T cells. Two additional independent replicas of 1 million unique cDNA reads from the same blood draw were analyzed for two donors (one aged 18 to 29 and one aged 80 or older). Age-related changes in TCR beta repertoire diversity were measured in the study by deep sequencing normalized with unique cDNA molecular identifiers. To avoid experimental bias, donors of different ages were distributed randomly across sequencing lanes. Four age groups were formed from the donors: young (average roughly 15 years), middle-aged (approximately 39), aged (62) and long-lived (around 80). General study outcomes and caveats: Because donor CMV infection status was unknown, age-related changes in expanded clonotypes were potentially confounded. Compared with the aged group, the long-lived group had more naive CD4+ T cells, fewer expanded clones and increased TCR diversity, a pattern suggesting age selection. Estimates of total diversity based on one million sequenced T cells were considered lower bounds and underestimates. Observed TCR beta diversity per million T cells fell roughly linearly with age, and a significant reduction was already apparent by age roughly 40. Bulk unsorted PBMC profiling prevented conclusive comparison of naive and antigen-experienced compartments. There was a strong correlation between observed TCR beta diversity and the percentage of naive T cells measured by flow cytometry.

The library was prepared using 5' RACE. TCRdb shows the sequencer as Illumina HiSeq 2500. A second roughly 6 to 12 cycle PCR used a sample-barcoded 5' primer and a J-beta primer mix. Each TCR beta cDNA molecule received a unique molecular identifier from a template-switch 5' adaptor carrying 12 random nucleotides. Each sample yielded at least 3 million CDR3-containing paired-end reads. First-strand cDNA was synthesized from all RNA with the Mint cDNA synthesis kit, primed by a TRBC-specific oligonucleotide. Following uracil-DNA glycosylase treatment, all cDNA underwent a first 18-cycle PCR with the universal primers M1SS and BC2_uni_R. The authors' analysis ran thus. Normalization of each sample was performed by random selection of 1 million high-quality reads, each carrying a distinct molecular identifier. Instead of being binned into consensus sequences, reads with shared molecular identifiers were discarded. CDR3 identification, clonotype clustering and error correction used MiTCR with a Q25 quality threshold and the strictest error-elimination algorithm. A nonparametric unseen species model with Euler transformation was used to estimate lower-bound total TCR beta diversity. TCRdb redid the processing of the public reads, applying fastp at Q25 and MiXCR, and retained in-frame beta chains. CDR3 protein sequences are deduplicated, and each keeps its most common genes and DNA. None of the V and J calls come from the authors' own analysis; TCRdb made them. The sample records around 750,000 distinct CDR3 sequences, about 55% of which are singletons. The ten largest clones add up to 40% to 50% of the sample.

Details on this clonotype: Its antigen has not been determined. The record has no base qualities; no much larger clone is one base away.

Taken from cysteine to phenylalanine, the CDR3 has 14 residues. Only the CDR3 DNA stays, 42 bases, in frame from base 1. Trimming takes 6 bases off V and 5 bases off J; junction bases not matched to a gene: 8. CDR1 and CDR2 are read off the germline V gene as MNHNS and SASEGT. Donors were 30 to 45 systemically healthy Caucasian individuals from Russia aged roughly 6 to 95 years. Approximately 11 milliliters of peripheral blood were drawn from each donor into EDTA-treated Vacutainer tubes. Ficoll-Paque density-gradient centrifugation was used to isolate PBMCs, with at least 7 million per sample. Trizol reagent was used to extract total RNA from PBMCs, with at least 6 micrograms per sample. The percentages of naive CD45RAhigh/CD27high T cells were determined by flow cytometry on a PBMC aliquot from every donor.

Recombination joined TRBV6-1 with TRBJ1-2; TRBD1 agrees with 8 junctional bases. Sequencing was done on a sample of blood. The source of this sequence is a man aged 80 or over in good health. The DNA is TGTGCCAGCAGCCAGGGGGCATTTAATTATGGCTACACCTTC. This yields the protein CASSQGAFNYGYTF.